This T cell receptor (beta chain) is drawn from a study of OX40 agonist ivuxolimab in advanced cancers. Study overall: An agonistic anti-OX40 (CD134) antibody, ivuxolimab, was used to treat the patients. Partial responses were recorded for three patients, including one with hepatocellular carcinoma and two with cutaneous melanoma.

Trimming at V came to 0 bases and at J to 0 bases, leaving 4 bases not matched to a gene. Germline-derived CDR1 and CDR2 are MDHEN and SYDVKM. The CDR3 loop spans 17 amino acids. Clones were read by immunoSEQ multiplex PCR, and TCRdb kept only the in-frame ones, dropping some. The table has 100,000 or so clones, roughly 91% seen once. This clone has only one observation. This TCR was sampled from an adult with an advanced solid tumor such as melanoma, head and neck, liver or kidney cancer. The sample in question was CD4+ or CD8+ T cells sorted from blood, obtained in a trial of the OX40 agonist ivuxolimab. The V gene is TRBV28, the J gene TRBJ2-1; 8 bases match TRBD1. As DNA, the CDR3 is TGTGCCAGCAGTTTATGGGATGGACAGGGCTCCTACAATGAGCAGTTCTTC. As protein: CASSLWDGQGSYNEQFF.